This T cell receptor (beta chain) emerged from a study of cytomegalovirus exposure and HLA in healthy donors. At the level of the study: Of fewer than 450 genotyped donors, roughly 81% clustered with self-reported Caucasian donors.

Study results and limitations: In vitro testing confirmed a few CMV-associated chains as specific for CMV antigens.

In the case of this clone: What it binds is not known.

PCR was performed using 60 Vbeta and 13 Jbeta primers. Clones were sequenced by immunoSEQ multiplex PCR, and TCRdb holds only the in-frame ones, with some missing. The repertoire consists of about 120,000 clones, with roughly four fifths occurring once and the leading ten covering around 3.3%. The sample taken for sequencing was PBMCs. The sequence was obtained from a woman younger than 45 in good health and CMV-seropositive.

The CDR3 bases are TGCGCCAGCAGCTCGAGGACAGGTATGGATGAGCAGTTCTTC. Protein sequence: CASSSRTGMDEQFF. The chain is built from TRBV5-1 and TRBJ2-1; 7 bases align to TRBD1. Germline-derived CDR1 and CDR2 are SGHRS and YFSETQ. After removal of 3 bases from V and 8 bases from J, the junction contained 8 bases not matched to a gene. This CDR3 is 14 amino acids long.